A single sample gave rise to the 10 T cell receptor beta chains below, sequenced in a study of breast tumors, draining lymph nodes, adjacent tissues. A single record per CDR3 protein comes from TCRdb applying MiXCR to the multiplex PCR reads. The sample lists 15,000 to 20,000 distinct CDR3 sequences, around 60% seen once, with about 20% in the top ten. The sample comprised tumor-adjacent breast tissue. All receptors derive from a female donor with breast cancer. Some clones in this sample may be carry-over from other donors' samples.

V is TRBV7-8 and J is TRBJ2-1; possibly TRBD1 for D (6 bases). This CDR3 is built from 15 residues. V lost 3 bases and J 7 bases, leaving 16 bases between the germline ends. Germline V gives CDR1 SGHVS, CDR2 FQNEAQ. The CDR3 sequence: CASSFTGIGRNEQFF. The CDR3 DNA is TGTGCCAGCAGCTTCACAGGGATAGGCAGGAATGAGCAGTTCTTC.

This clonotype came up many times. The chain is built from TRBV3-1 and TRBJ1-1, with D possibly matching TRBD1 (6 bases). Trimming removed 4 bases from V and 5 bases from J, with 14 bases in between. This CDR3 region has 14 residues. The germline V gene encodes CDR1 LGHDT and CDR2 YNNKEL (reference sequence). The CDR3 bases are TGTGCCAGCAGCCTAGGGCGGGGGGCTACTGAAGCTTTCTTT. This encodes CASSLGRGATEAFF.

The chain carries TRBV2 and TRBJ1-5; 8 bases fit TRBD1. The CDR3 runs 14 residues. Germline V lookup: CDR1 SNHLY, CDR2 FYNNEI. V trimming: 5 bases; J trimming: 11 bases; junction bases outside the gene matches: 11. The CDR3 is CASSSTGGGGTQHF. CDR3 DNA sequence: TGTGCCAGCAGTTCCACAGGGGGAGGGGGGACCCAGCATTTT.

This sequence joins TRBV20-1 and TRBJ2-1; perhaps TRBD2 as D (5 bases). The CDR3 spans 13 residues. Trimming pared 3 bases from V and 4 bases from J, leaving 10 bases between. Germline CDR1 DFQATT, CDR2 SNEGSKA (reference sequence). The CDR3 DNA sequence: TGCAGTGCTAGTTGGACTGTGTACAATGAGCAGTTCTTC. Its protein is CSASWTVYNEQFF.

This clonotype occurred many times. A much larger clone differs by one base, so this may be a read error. CDR3 nucleotides: TGTGCCAGCAGGCGACTTCTCACTCATAGCAATCAGCCCCAGCATTTT. It codes for CASRRLLTHSNQPQHF. The rearrangement links TRBV6-6 to TRBJ1-5, with no clear D. Trimming removed 6 bases at V and 0 bases at J, with 15 bases between. The CDR3 spans 16 residues. In germline, CDR1 is MNHNY, CDR2 SVGAGI (reference sequence).

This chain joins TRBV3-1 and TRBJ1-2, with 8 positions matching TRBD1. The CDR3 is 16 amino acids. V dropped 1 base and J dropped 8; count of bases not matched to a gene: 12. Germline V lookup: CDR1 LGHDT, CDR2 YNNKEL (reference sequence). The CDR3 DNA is TGTGCCAGCAGCCAAGGGGCCGCTGTGACAGGGGTCGGCTACACCTTC. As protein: CASSQGAAVTGVGYTF.

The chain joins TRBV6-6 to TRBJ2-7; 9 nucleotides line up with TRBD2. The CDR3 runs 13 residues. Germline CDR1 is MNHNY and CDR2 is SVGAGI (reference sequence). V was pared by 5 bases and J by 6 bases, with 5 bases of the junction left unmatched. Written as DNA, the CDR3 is TGTGCCAGCAGTCGCGGGGGGGCCCGCGAGCAGTACTTC. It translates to CASSRGGAREQYF.

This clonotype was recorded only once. In DNA, the CDR3 is TGTGCCAGCAGCTCCGGAGATCGCCGGGACAACAATGAGCAGTTCTTC. Its protein product is CASSSGDRRDNNEQFF. The chain links TRBV7-3 to TRBJ2-1; the D gene is possibly TRBD1 (6 bases). Germline V CDR1 and CDR2: SGHTA, FQGTGA. V lost 4 bases, J lost 5 bases, and 18 bases lay in between. The CDR3 contains 16 residues. Combining the CDR3 with reference TRBV7-3 and TRBJ2-1 gives the whole variable domain GAGVSQTPSNKVTEKGKYVELRCDPISGHTALYWYRQSLGQGPEFLIYFQGTGAADDSGLPNDRFFAVRPEGSVSTLKIQRTERGDSAVYLCASSSGDRRDNNEQFFGPGTRLTVL.

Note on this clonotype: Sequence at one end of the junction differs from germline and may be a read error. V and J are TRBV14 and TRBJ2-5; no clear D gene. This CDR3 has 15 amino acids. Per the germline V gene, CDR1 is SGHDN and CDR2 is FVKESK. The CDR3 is CASSLQSRGQEPQYF. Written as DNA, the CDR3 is TGTGCCAGCAGCTTACAGTCCCGCGGCCAAGAGCCCCAGTACTTC.

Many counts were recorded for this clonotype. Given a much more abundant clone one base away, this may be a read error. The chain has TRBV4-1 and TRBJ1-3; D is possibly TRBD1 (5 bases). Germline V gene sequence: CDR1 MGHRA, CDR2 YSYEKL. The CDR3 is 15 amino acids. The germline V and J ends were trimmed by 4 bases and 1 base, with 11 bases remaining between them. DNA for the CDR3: TGCGCCAGCAGCCCTAGGGGTAGGTCTGGAAACACCATATATTTT. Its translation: CASSPRGRSGNTIYF.